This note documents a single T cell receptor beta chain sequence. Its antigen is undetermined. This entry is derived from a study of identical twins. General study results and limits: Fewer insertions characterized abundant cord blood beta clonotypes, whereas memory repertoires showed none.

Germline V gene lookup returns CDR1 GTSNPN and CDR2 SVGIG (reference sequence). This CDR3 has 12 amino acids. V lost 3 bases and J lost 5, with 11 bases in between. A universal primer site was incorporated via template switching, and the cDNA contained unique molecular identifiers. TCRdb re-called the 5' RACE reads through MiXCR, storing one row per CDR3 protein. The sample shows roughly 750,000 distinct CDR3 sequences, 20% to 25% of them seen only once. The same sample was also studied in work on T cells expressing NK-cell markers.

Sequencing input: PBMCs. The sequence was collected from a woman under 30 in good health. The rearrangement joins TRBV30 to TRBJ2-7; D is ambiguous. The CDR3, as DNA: TGTGCCTGGAGGAAGATCAGCCACGAGCAGTACTTC. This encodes CAWRKISHEQYF.